Following are 16 T cell receptor beta chains from one sample sequenced in a study of metastatic and nonmetastatic thyroid tumors. Treatment of any kind had been given to no patient before thyroid surgery. TCRdb reprocessed the PCR reads using MiXCR. The table records 23,000 or so clones, approximately 30% of them present only once. The sequenced sample consisted of tumor tissue. The receptors shown here come from a male donor with papillary thyroid cancer or a benign thyroid nodule (not recorded which). Some clones in this sample may be carry-over from other donors' samples.

This clone was observed a handful of times. The gene calls are TRBV27 and TRBJ2-7, with 7 bases that match TRBD1. Trimming removed 7 bases from V and 1 base from J; junction bases left unmatched: 7. Germline V gene data show CDR1 as MNHEY and CDR2 as SMNVEV (reference sequence). The CDR3 is 14 residues long. The CDR3 spells CASTGAGGSYEQYF. The CDR3 nucleotides read TGTGCCAGCACAGGGGCAGGGGGATCCTACGAGCAGTACTTC.

By share, this clone counts as medium-sized (0.01 to 0.1%). The chain links TRBV19 to TRBJ2-7, with 15 bases lining up with TRBD2. Losses at the gene ends were 6 bases for V and 5 bases for J; bases not matched to a gene: 5. The CDR3 has 15 amino acids. In germline, CDR1 is LNHDA, CDR2 SQIVND (reference sequence). The CDR3 here is CASRLRTSGRDEQYF. DNA of the CDR3: TGTGCCAGTAGACTGAGGACTAGCGGGAGGGACGAGCAGTACTTC.

A few counts support this clone. The V call is TRBV28, the J call TRBJ1-4, with D uncertain. Trimming removed 3 bases from V and 3 bases from J, with 11 bases in between. Germline V gene data show CDR1 as MDHEN and CDR2 as SYDVKM. CDR3 length: 15 residues. The CDR3 nucleotides read TGTGCCAGCAGTTTTGATCTGCTACCTAATGAAAAACTGTTTTTT. Translation gives CASSFDLLPNEKLFF.

This clone appeared a few times. A much larger clone is a single base away; this may be a read error. The chain recombines TRBV5-1 with TRBJ2-4; a possible D gene is TRBD1 (6 bases). This CDR3 spans 11 amino acids. Germline V gene sequence: CDR1 SGHRS, CDR2 YFSETQ. The chain's CDR3 is CTSRGEYIQYF. Here the CDR3 DNA reads TGCACCAGCAGGGGTGAATACATTCAGTACTTC. The whole variable domain, filled in from reference TRBV5-1 and TRBJ2-4, reads KAGVTQTPRYLIKTRGQQVTLSCSPISGHRSVSWYQQTPGQGLQFLFEYFSETQRNKGNFPGRFSGRQFSNSRSEMNVSTLELGDSALYLCTSRGEYIQYFGAGTRLSVL.

This clone was seen a few times. Just one base apart from a much larger clone, this may be a read error. The chain combines TRBV9 with TRBJ2-3; the D gene is possibly TRBD1 (7 bases). Germline lookup yields CDR1 SGDLS and CDR2 YYNGEE. The CDR3 extends over 12 amino acids. The CDR3 DNA follows: TGTTCCAGCAGGGGGGAGACAGATACGCAGTATTTT. It specifies CSSRGETDTQYF.

This rearrangement joins TRBV10-3 to TRBJ1-4; 8 nucleotides agree with TRBD1. V trimming: 10 bases; J trimming: 6 bases; junction bases outside the gene matches: 10. Germline CDR1 ENHRY, CDR2 SYGVKD. This CDR3 has 14 residues. CDR3 bases: TGTGCCACACATGGACAGGGAATGCATGAAAAACTGTTTTTT. Its translation is CATHGQGMHEKLFF.

This clone turned up a few times. V usage is TRBV6-1 and J usage is TRBJ2-7, with 7 bases fitting TRBD1. J lost 4 bases, V lost 8 bases, and 5 bases had no gene match. The CDR3 runs to 12 residues. Germline CDR1 MNHNS, CDR2 SASEGT. In nucleotides, the CDR3 is TGTGCCAGCGACAGGGTTAAGTACGAGCAGTACTTC. Amino acids: CASDRVKYEQYF.

This rearrangement joins TRBV27 to TRBJ2-7; 14 bases map to TRBD2. CDR1 is MNHEY and CDR2 is SMNVEV in the germline V gene (reference sequence). The CDR3 loop spans 17 amino acids. V lost 6 bases, J lost 2 bases, and 9 bases stayed unmatched. The CDR3 is CASSLTSGGAGTYEQYF. For the CDR3, the DNA is TGTGCCAGCAGCTTGACTAGCGGGGGGGCCGGCACCTACGAGCAGTACTTC.

The genes are TRBV29-1 and TRBJ2-7, with D unresolved. Germline CDR1 is SQVTM and CDR2 is ANQGSEA. CDR3 length equals 11 residues. The V and J ends lost 6 bases and 2 bases respectively, with 8 bases between them. This CDR3 reads CSVNRPYEQYF. The CDR3 DNA is TGCAGCGTCAACCGGCCCTACGAGCAGTACTTC.

This clone was observed a few times. V usage is TRBV27 and J usage is TRBJ1-1; D remains unclear. V lost 8 bases to trimming and J lost 8 bases, with 9 bases between them. This CDR3 is built from 10 residues. Per germline, CDR1 MNHEY and CDR2 SMNVEV (reference sequence). The CDR3 bases are TGTGCCAGCTATCTCCCGGAAGCTTTCTTT. This gives the protein CASYLPEAFF.

This clone occurred a few times. The chain combines TRBV6-2 or TRBV6-3 with TRBJ2-7; D is possibly TRBD2 (5 bases). V lost 4 bases and J 7 bases, leaving 11 bases between the germline ends. The CDR3 loop spans 12 amino acids. Germline CDR1 and CDR2: MNHEY and SVGEGT. The CDR3 sequence: CASSSGLGEQYF. CDR3 DNA sequence: TGTGCCAGCAGTTCCGGACTGGGAGAGCAGTACTTC.

This clone occurred a few times. The DNA for the CDR3 is TGTGCCAGCAGTGTCGGCAGGGTCTCTGAAGCTTTCTTT. Encoded protein: CASSVGRVSEAFF. The chain uses TRBV2 and TRBJ1-1; perhaps TRBD1 as D (5 bases). CDR1 and CDR2 (germline): SNHLY, FYNNEI. Trimming removed 4 bases from V and 6 bases from J, with 12 bases in between. This CDR3 has 13 residues.

This clone is judged medium-sized (0.01 to 0.1%). This chain connects TRBV10-3 to TRBJ1-1, with TRBD1 matching over 8 bases. Germline V lookup: CDR1 ENHRY, CDR2 SYGVKD. The CDR3 covers 14 residues. The V gene end was trimmed by 10 bases and the J gene end by 0 bases; junction bases not matched to a gene: 7. Written as DNA, the CDR3 is TGTGCCACCGGTCCGGGACAGGTGAACACTGAAGCTTTCTTT. It specifies CATGPGQVNTEAFF.

The genes are TRBV5-5 and TRBJ1-2; D remains ambiguous. Germline assignment: CDR1 SGHKS and CDR2 YYEKEE (reference sequence). The V end lost 0 bases, the J end lost 4 bases, and 10 bases lay between the germline ends. CDR3 length: 14 residues. CDR3 nucleotides: TGTGCCAGCAGCTTGGACAGTTGGAGCTATGGCTACACCTTC. Translation: CASSLDSWSYGYTF. Using reference TRBV5-5 and TRBJ1-2 for the parts outside the CDR3, the full variable domain is DAGVTQSPTHLIKTRGQQVTLRCSPISGHKSVSWYQQVLGQGPQFIFQYYEKEERGRGNFPDRFSARQFPNYSSELNVNALLLGDSALYLCASSLDSWSYGYTFGSGTRLTVV.

The chain carries TRBV7-9 and TRBJ1-1; no reliable D call. Germline values: CDR1 SEHNR, CDR2 FQNEAQ (reference sequence). Trimming removed 5 bases from V and 3 bases from J, with 7 bases in between. This CDR3 spans 12 amino acids. The CDR3 DNA follows: TGTGCCAGCAGCCCTCCGGACACTGAAGCTTTCTTT. Amino acids: CASSPPDTEAFF.

This clone is medium-sized in the sample. The V gene is TRBV3-1, the J gene TRBJ2-4, with a possible D match to TRBD2 (5 bases). This CDR3 has 14 amino acids. CDR1 and CDR2 from the germline V gene are LGHDT and YNNKEL (reference sequence). The V and J ends lost 1 base and 1 base respectively, with 5 bases between them. CDR3 bases: TGTGCCAGCAGCCAAGGAGGGGCCAAAAACATTCAGTACTTC. Its translation is CASSQGGAKNIQYF.